Following are 16 T cell receptor beta chains from one sample sequenced in a study of response to subunit inactivated influenza vaccine (dated 2018 in TCRdb). Receptor amplification or capture employed RT-PCR. The reads were generated on an Illumina HiSeq 2500. The public reads were reanalyzed by TCRdb: fastp trimming at Q25, MiXCR alignment, in-frame beta chains only. Every CDR3 protein is listed once, alongside the most common genes and DNA of its rows. This sample gives a few hundred thousand distinct CDR3 sequences in total; approximately 10% of them show up just once. About 11% of the sample is taken by the ten largest. These data were also filed under a second study, of T cells expressing NK-cell markers. As the second publication notes: The TCR beta cDNA libraries were made using 5'RACE template switching, a step that added both a universal primer site and unique molecular identifiers.

The specimen was PBMCs from blood, collected on the day of vaccination. The receptors here all came from a man between 45 and 60 years old who received an inactivated influenza vaccine. Donor details come from another sample of the same person, matched by shared clones.

This rearrangement joins TRBV5-1 to TRBJ1-3; perhaps TRBD1 as D (5 bases). The CDR3 is made up of 15 amino acids. V shed 4 bases and J shed 0 bases, with 11 bases lying between them. Germline values: CDR1 SGHRS, CDR2 YFSETQ. Here the CDR3 DNA reads TGCGCCAGCAGCAAGGGACCGAGCTCTGGAAACACCATATATTTT. Protein: CASSKGPSSGNTIYF.

This clonotype was recorded a few times. The DNA of the CDR3 is TGTGCCAGCAGCTCCCTCTCTAGCGGGGCAGATACGCAGTATTTT. It specifies CASSSLSSGADTQYF. This chain uses TRBV7-3 with TRBJ2-3; TRBD2 agrees at 9 bases. CDR3 length: 15 residues. Germline CDR1 SGHTA, CDR2 FQGTGA. V was pared by 4 bases and J by 4 bases, with 6 bases of the junction left unmatched.

Comment on this clonotype: One end of the junction does not line up with germline, which may come from a read error. The genes are TRBV11-2 and TRBJ2-3, with D uncertain. In germline, CDR1 is SGHAT, CDR2 FQNNGV. The CDR3 has 14 amino acids. The CDR3 nucleotides read TGTGCCAGCATCTTAGGATTTAGCACAGATACGCAGTATTTT. Translated: CASILGFSTDTQYF. Filled out from reference TRBV11-2 and TRBJ2-3, the complete variable domain reads EAGVAQSPRYKIIEKRQSVAFWCNPISGHATLYWYQQILGQGPKLLIQFQNNGVVDDSQLPKDRFSAERLKGVDSTLKIQPAKLEDSAVYLCASILGFSTDTQYFGPGTRLTVL.

The chain combines TRBV12-3 or TRBV12-4 with TRBJ1-2; TRBD1 agrees at 7 bases. Trimming cost V 7 bases and J 4 bases; bases outside gene matches: 6. CDR3 length equals 13 residues. CDR3 sequence (DNA): TGTGCCAGCATCTTAGGGGGCAGCTATGGCTACACCTTC. Translating gives CASILGGSYGYTF.

The rearrangement joins TRBV7-2 to TRBJ2-2; 7 bases fit TRBD2. Trimming removed 4 bases from V and 1 base from J; junction bases left unmatched: 3. The CDR3 runs 15 residues. CDR1 and CDR2 from the germline V gene are SGHTA and FQGNSA. The CDR3 here is CASSWWGGNTGELFF. CDR3 in DNA: TGTGCCAGCAGCTGGTGGGGGGGGAACACCGGGGAGCTGTTTTTT.

This clonotype occurred a few times. The chain combines TRBV12-3 or TRBV12-4 with TRBJ1-2; no reliable D call. CDR3 length: 14 residues. V was clipped by 2 bases and J by 4 bases, with 11 bases between them. CDR3 sequence: CASSLQGRSYGYTF. CDR3 nucleotides: TGTGCCAGCAGTTTACAAGGGCGCTCCTATGGCTACACCTTC.

This clonotype has more than one count but fewer than ten. The chain combines TRBV20-1 with TRBJ2-3; D gene ambiguous. V lost 5 bases, J lost 2 bases, and 8 bases lay in between. Germline loops: CDR1 DFQATT, CDR2 SNEGSKA (reference sequence). CDR3 length equals 12 residues. The CDR3 nucleotides are TGCAGTGCTCCGGAGATCACAGATACGCAGTATTTT. It codes for CSAPEITDTQYF.

The J gene is TRBJ2-7, the V gene TRBV12-3 or TRBV12-4, with D unresolved. Trimming left V 8 bases short and J 5 bases short, with 1 base between. The CDR3 extends over 8 amino acids. DNA for the CDR3: TGTGCCAGCCACGAGCAGTACTTC. This sequence encodes CASHEQYF.

The sample holds a few counts of this clonotype. The gene calls are TRBV9 and TRBJ2-1; 8 positions agree with TRBD1. Germline lookup yields CDR1 SGDLS and CDR2 YYNGEE. This CDR3 comprises 14 residues. After removal of 3 bases from V and 8 bases from J, the junction contained 7 bases not matched to a gene. The CDR3 is CASSARTGHHEQFF. DNA of the CDR3: TGTGCCAGCAGCGCCCGGACAGGGCACCATGAGCAGTTCTTC. Full variable domain (remainder filled in from reference TRBV9 and TRBJ2-1): DSGVTQTPKHLITATGQRVTLRCSPRSGDLSVYWYQQSLDQGLQFLIQYYNGEERAKGNILERFSAQQFPDLHSELNLSSLELGDSALYFCASSARTGHHEQFFGPGTRLTVL.

The chain recombines TRBV5-5 with TRBJ1-5; D not resolved. The CDR3 is 13 residues long. Germline values: CDR1 SGHKS, CDR2 YYEKEE (reference sequence). V was shortened by 0 bases and J by 6 bases, with 7 bases between the two germline ends. CDR3 sequence reads: CASSLAYRQPQHF. CDR3 DNA sequence: TGTGCCAGCAGCTTGGCCTACCGTCAGCCCCAGCATTTT.

The chain has TRBV7-9 and TRBJ1-1; TRBD1 is a possible D gene (5 bases). Germline V lookup: CDR1 SEHNR, CDR2 FQNEAQ (reference sequence). The V gene lost 5 bases and the J gene lost 1 base, with 11 bases spanning the gap. This CDR3 spans 14 amino acids. The CDR3 sequence is CASSTGHKNTEAFF. The DNA for the CDR3 is TGTGCCAGCAGCACCGGACACAAGAACACTGAAGCTTTCTTT.

This clonotype was counted a few times. This chain uses TRBV5-6 with TRBJ2-7; 8 bases agree with TRBD2. J lost 0 bases, V lost 4 bases, and 6 bases had no gene match. The CDR3 has 15 amino acids. Germline values: CDR1 SGHDT, CDR2 YYEEEE. The CDR3 reads CASSSRREGSYEQYF. The CDR3 region has the DNA TGTGCCAGCAGCAGCCGACGGGAGGGCTCCTACGAGCAGTACTTC.

The V and J genes are TRBV25-1 and TRBJ2-1; D is unclear. CDR1 and CDR2 (germline): MGHDK, SYGVNS. Trimming left V 0 bases short and J 7 bases short, with 4 bases between. The CDR3 spans 12 residues. CDR3 amino acids: CASSEYWNEQFF. The CDR3 nucleotides read TGTGCCAGCAGTGAATATTGGAATGAGCAGTTCTTC.

The V call is TRBV29-1, the J call TRBJ2-5, with TRBD1 as a possible D gene (5 bases). From germline, CDR1 is SQVTM and CDR2 ANQGSEA. This CDR3 region has 15 residues. V gave up 0 bases and J gave up 2 bases, with 13 bases separating them. CDR3 coding DNA: TGCAGCGTTGAAGAGGGTGCCAGGGCACAAGAGACCCAGTACTTC. Its translation: CSVEEGARAQETQYF.

The V gene is TRBV6-2 or TRBV6-3, the J gene TRBJ2-1; 10 bases are shared with TRBD2. Trimming took 5 bases from V and 1 from J; bases not matched to a gene: 8. Germline V CDR1 and CDR2: MNHEY, SVGEGT. There are 17 residues in the CDR3. This CDR3 is CASSQTSGRPSYNEQFF. CDR3 DNA: TGTGCCAGCAGTCAGACTAGCGGGCGGCCTTCCTACAATGAGCAGTTCTTC.

This clonotype has a handful of counts. This rearrangement joins TRBV7-9 to TRBJ2-1, with D possibly being TRBD1 or TRBD2 (6 bases each). The V end was cut by 5 bases, the J end by 8 bases, with 19 bases between. Germline loops: CDR1 SEHNR, CDR2 FQNEAQ (reference sequence). This CDR3 comprises 15 residues. CDR3 residues: CASSTLRGAFDEQFF. The DNA for the CDR3 is TGTGCCAGCAGCACCCTTAGGGGGGCGTTCGATGAGCAGTTCTTC.